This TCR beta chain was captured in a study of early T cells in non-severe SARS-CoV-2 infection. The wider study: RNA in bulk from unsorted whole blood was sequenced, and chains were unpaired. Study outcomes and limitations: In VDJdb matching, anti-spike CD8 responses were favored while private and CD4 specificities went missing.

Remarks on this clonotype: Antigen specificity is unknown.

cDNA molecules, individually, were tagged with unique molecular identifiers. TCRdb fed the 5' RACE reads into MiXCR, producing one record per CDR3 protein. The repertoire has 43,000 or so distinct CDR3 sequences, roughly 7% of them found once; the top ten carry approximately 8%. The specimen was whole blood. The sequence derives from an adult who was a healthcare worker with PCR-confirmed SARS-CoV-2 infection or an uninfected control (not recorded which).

CDR3 residues: CASSLMGLAGAESYEQYF. CDR3 nucleotide sequence: TGTGCCAGCAGCCTGATGGGACTAGCGGGGGCCGAATCCTACGAGCAGTACTTC. The chain is built from TRBV4-2 and TRBJ2-7; 14 nucleotides align to TRBD2. CDR1 and CDR2 from the germline V gene are LGHNA and YNFKEQ. This CDR3 contains 18 residues. Trimming took 4 bases from V and 1 from J; bases not matched to a gene: 9.